This T cell receptor beta chain was captured by sequencing in a study of blood T cell repertoires in COVID-19. As for the study in general: Some COVID-19 samples were acute and others convalescent; all came from the United States, Italy and Spain.

Per the original data handling: The authors estimated nucleated cell counts from reference gene primer amplification. Repertoires were generated with immunoSEQ multiplex PCR, while TCRdb's copy carries only in-frame clones and drops some. Clone size and the V and J calls come from that table; the DNA yielded D and trimming. The table shows some 190,000 clones, with 75% to 90% occurring only once. V gave up 3 bases and J gave up 1 base, with 18 bases separating them. CDR1 MDHEN and CDR2 SYDVKM come from the germline V gene. The CDR3 covers 17 residues. Sequenced: peripheral blood. The sequence derives from a man aged 55-75 years with acute or convalescent COVID-19. The chain recombines TRBV28 with TRBJ2-5, with D possibly being TRBD1 (5 bases). CDR3 in DNA: TGTGCCAGCAGTTTTCTTCGAGGCACAGGCCTCCAAGAGACCCAGTACTTC. Translation gives CASSFLRGTGLQETQYF.